The entry below describes one T cell receptor (beta chain). Source study methods: Reference gene primer amplification yielded estimated nucleated cell counts. Libraries were prepared by immunoSEQ multiplex PCR; TCRdb keeps only in-frame clonotypes and omits some of them. That table gives V, J and clone size, and the DNA gave D and trimming. Of more than 300,000 clones in the sample, about 89% were seen once. The data derive from a study of blood T cell repertoires in COVID-19. Study background: PBMCs, B-cell-depleted T cells, or T cells were the source of the cDNA or gDNA that made up the material.

V lost 2 bases to trimming and J lost 5 bases; unmatched junction nucleotides: 4. Germline-derived CDR1 and CDR2 are KGHDR and SFDVKD. CDR3 length equals 14 residues. This TCR was recovered from a woman aged 45 to 65 with COVID-19, enrolled during active disease. This sequence joins TRBV24-1 and TRBJ2-5, with 7 bases lining up with TRBD1. Sequencing was performed on peripheral blood. The CDR3: CATSDSGQKETQYF. Written as DNA, the CDR3 is TGTGCCACCAGTGATTCGGGACAGAAGGAGACCCAGTACTTC.